One TCR beta chain is described in this entry. Its target is unknown. The sample originates from a study of T cells in Graves' hyperthyroidism and ophthalmopathy. Overall study context: Peripheral blood sampling occurred at initial diagnosis, before any treatment.

Amplified TCR beta CDR3 regions derived from RNA transcripts. Primed by the HTBI set, a first-round RT-PCR was run on the TCR CDR3. One entry per CDR3 protein results from TCRdb running MiXCR on the multiplex PCR reads. This sample carries tens of thousands of distinct CDR3 sequences, about 52% of them seen once, and the ten largest clones take about 25%. Study-wide results and caveats: Model output signaled ophthalmopathy a median approximately six months ahead of onset.

Patients showing uncontrolled infection, other autoimmune disease, pregnancy or lactation were ineligible. Diagnoses used clinical symptoms, serum thyroxine and TRAb, thyroid ultrasound and orbital computed tomography. CDR1 is LNHDA and CDR2 is SQIVND in the germline V gene (reference sequence). The V end was cut by 5 bases, the J end by 8 bases, with 13 bases between. The CDR3 runs to 13 residues. The sample consisted of blood. The chain recombines TRBV19 with TRBJ2-4, with a possible D match to TRBD1 (6 bases). This receptor was obtained from a woman aged 40 to 50 with Graves' ophthalmopathy. The CDR3 bases are TGTGCCAGTAGTGCACCAGGGGAATACATTCAGTACTTC. Its translation: CASSAPGEYIQYF.